Listed below are T cell receptor beta chains from one sample, sequenced in a study of shared clonotypes between healthy human individuals. Using immunoSEQ multiplex PCR, the repertoire was profiled, and TCRdb retains in-frame clones only, with some absent. The sample yields about 700,000 clones, around 67% seen once. Material: memory CD4+ T cells sorted from blood. The receptors were sampled from a woman aged 25 to 45 in good health. The CDR3 runs from the conserved cysteine through the conserved F or W.

>TRBJ1-2|TRBV7-8
CASSDRNWGGYTF
>TRBJ1-2|TRBV28
CASSLRNGYTF
>TRBJ2-1|TRBV18
CASSLLLGEQFF
>TRBJ1-5|TRBV11-2
CASSLQGVGNQPQHF
>TRBJ2-2|TRBV27
CASSFAGLNTGELFF
>TRBJ2-3|TRBV28
CASSLGNTDTQYF
>TRBJ1-1|TRBV2
CASSENWGTEAFF
>TRBJ1-1|TRBV5-1
CATRREARNTEAFF
>TRBJ1-1|TRBV2
CASAVWDEAFF
>TRBJ2-1|TRBV5-1
CASSSGNNEQFF
>TRBJ2-1|TRBV6-6
CASSFKGSLYNEQFF
>TRBJ1-1|TRBV2
CASRRVLQNTEAFF
>TRBJ1-1|TRBV28
CASSPNRDGTEAFF
>TRBJ2-7|TRBV28
CATQTGAYEQYF
>TRBJ2-3|TRBV11-2
CASSTLAGVLTDTQYF
>TRBJ1-2|TRBV5-1
CASSLGTGSPPYGYTF
>TRBJ2-3|TRBV11-2
CASSLGPNAQYF
>TRBJ1-2|TRBV9
CASSVATENYGYTF